The source of this TCR beta chain is a study of T cell repertoires in cytomegalovirus infection. Across the whole study: CMV infection plus the matching HLA type was flagged by public TCR beta signatures. The study, taken as a whole, reports: There were HLA-C-restricted CMV-specific TCR beta clonotypes dominating the ex vivo response. Cumulated frequencies of public TCR beta families served to identify carriers of CMV plus the relevant HLA.

On this clonotype itself: Its target is not known. This clone may be a read error of a much larger clone one base away.

The length of the CDR3 is 14 residues. TCRdb redid the calling of the reads with MiXCR, one entry per CDR3 protein. The table has some 680,000 distinct CDR3 sequences, approximately 34% seen once; the top ten hold around 2.8%. The sequenced sample consisted of PBMCs. The receptor's source is a human donor in good health (CMV status not recorded). Some clones in this sample may be carry-over from other donors' samples. This chain connects TRBV12-3 or TRBV12-4 to TRBJ1-1; 9 nucleotides align to TRBD1. The CDR3 DNA follows: TGTGCCAGCAGTTACGGGACAGGGAACACTGAAGATTTCTTT. As protein: CASSYGTGNTEDFF.